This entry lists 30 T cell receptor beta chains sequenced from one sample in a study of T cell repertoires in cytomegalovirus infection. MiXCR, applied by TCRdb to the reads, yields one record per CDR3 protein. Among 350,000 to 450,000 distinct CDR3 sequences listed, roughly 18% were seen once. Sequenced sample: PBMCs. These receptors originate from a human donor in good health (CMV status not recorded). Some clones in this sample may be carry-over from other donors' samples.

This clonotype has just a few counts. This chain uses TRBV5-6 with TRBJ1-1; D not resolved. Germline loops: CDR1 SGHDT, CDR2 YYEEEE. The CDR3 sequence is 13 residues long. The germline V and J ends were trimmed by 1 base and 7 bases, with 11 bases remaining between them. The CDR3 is CASSLPDLGEAFF. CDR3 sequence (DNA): TGTGCCAGCAGCTTGCCGGACTTGGGTGAAGCTTTCTTT.

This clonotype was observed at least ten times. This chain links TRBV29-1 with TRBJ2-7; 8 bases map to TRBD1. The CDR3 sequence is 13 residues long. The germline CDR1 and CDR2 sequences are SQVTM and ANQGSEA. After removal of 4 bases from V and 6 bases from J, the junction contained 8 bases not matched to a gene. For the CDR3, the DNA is TGCAGCGTTGGCATCGACAGGGGTGGCGAGCAGTACTTC. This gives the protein CSVGIDRGGEQYF.

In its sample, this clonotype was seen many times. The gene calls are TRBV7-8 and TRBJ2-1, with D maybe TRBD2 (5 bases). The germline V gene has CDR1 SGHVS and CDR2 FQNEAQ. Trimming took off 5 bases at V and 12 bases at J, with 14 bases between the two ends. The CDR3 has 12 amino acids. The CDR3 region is CASSPEGRGQFF. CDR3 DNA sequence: TGTGCCAGCAGCCCCGAGGGCCGCGGGCAGTTCTTC.

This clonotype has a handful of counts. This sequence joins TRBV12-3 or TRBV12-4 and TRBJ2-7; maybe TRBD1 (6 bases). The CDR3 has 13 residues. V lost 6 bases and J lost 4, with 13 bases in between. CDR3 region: CASRQGSAYEQYF. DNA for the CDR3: TGTGCCAGCAGACAGGGAAGTGCGTACGAGCAGTACTTC.

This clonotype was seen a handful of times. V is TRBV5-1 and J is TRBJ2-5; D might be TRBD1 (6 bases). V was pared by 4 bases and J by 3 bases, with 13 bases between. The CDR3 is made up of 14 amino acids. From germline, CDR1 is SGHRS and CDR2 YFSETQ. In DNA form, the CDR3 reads TGCGCCAGCAGCCAAGGACAGCTAAAAGAGACCCAGTACTTC. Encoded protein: CASSQGQLKETQYF.

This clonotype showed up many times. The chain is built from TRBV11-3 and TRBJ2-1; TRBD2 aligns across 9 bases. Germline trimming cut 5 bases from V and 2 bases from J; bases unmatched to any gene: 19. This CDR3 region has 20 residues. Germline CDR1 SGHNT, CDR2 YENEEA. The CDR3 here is CASSVDRDTVAGVPYNEQFF. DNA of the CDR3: TGTGCCAGCAGCGTCGACAGGGACACCGTAGCGGGAGTCCCCTACAATGAGCAGTTCTTC.

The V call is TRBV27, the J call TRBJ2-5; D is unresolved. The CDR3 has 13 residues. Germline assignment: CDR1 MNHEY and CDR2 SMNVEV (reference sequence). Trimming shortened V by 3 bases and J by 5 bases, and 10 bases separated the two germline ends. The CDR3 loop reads CASSLSASETQYF. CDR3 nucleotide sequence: TGTGCCAGCAGTTTGTCGGCGTCGGAGACCCAGTACTTC.

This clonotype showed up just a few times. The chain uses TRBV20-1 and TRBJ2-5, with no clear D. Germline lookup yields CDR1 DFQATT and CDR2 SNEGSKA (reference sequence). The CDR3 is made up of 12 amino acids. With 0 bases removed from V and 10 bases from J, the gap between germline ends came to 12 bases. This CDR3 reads CSARDRHPIQYF. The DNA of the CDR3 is TGCAGTGCTAGAGATCGTCATCCGATCCAGTACTTC.

The chain's CDR3 is CASSSWTGEDQPQHF. CDR3 coding DNA: TGTGCCAGCAGCTCATGGACAGGGGAGGATCAGCCCCAGCATTTT. J is TRBJ1-5 and V is TRBV11-2; TRBD1 matches 9 bases. Germline CDR1 reads SGHAT; CDR2 reads FQNNGV. The length of the CDR3 is 15 residues. Trimming at V came to 4 bases and at J to 5 bases, leaving 6 bases not matched to a gene. The full variable domain, rest sourced from reference TRBV11-2 and TRBJ1-5, is EAGVAQSPRYKIIEKRQSVAFWCNPISGHATLYWYQQILGQGPKLLIQFQNNGVVDDSQLPKDRFSAERLKGVDSTLKIQPAKLEDSAVYLCASSSWTGEDQPQHFGDGTRLSIL.

The CDR3 coding sequence is TGTGCCAGCAGCCAAGATCTGAATGGGGGGGAGACTGAAGCTTTCTTT. Residues: CASSQDLNGGETEAFF. The J gene is TRBJ1-1, the V gene TRBV4-2, with a tentative D call TRBD1 (5 bases). This CDR3 region has 16 residues. Germline loops: CDR1 LGHNA, CDR2 YNFKEQ. Trimming took 0 bases from V and 5 from J, leaving 16 bases between them.

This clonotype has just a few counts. In DNA form, the CDR3 reads TGTGCCACCAGCAGCCCCGGGACGGTTGATAACTATGGCTACACCTTC. Translated, it gives CATSSPGTVDNYGYTF. V gene TRBV15 combines with J gene TRBJ1-2; TRBD1 is a possible D gene (5 bases). The CDR3 spans 16 residues. CDR1 LNHNV and CDR2 YYDKDF come from the germline V gene (reference sequence). V was clipped by 3 bases and J by 1 base, with 15 bases between them.

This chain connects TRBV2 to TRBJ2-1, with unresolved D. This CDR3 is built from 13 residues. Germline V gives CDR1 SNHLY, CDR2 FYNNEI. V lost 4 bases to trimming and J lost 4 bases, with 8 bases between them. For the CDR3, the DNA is TGTGCCAGCAGTGCGTTGGGGTACAATGAGCAGTTCTTC. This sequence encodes CASSALGYNEQFF.

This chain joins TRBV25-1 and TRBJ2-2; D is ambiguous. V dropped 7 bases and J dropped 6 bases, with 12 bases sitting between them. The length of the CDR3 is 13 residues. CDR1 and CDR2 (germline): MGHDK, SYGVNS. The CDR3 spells CASTRTDSGELFF. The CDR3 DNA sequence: TGTGCCAGCACCCGTACGGATTCCGGGGAGCTGTTTTTT.

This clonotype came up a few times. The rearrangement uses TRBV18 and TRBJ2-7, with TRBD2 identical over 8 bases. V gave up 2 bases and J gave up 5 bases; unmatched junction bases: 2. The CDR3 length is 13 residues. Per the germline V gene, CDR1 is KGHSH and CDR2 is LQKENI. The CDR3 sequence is CASSPSGGDEQYF. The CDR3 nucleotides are TGTGCCAGCTCACCATCGGGAGGGGACGAGCAGTACTTC.

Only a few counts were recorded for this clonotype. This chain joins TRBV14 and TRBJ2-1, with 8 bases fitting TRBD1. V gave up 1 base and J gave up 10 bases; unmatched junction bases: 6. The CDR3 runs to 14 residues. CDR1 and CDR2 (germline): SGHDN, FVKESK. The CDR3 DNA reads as TGTGCCAGCAGCCAAGGGGGCAGGGGGCGAGAGCAGTTCTTC. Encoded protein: CASSQGGRGREQFF.

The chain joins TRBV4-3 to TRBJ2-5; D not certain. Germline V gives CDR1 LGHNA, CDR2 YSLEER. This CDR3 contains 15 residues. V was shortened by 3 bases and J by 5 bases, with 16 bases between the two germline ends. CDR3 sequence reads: CASSQSIQELETQYF. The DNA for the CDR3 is TGCGCCAGCAGCCAGAGTATCCAGGAGTTGGAGACCCAGTACTTC.

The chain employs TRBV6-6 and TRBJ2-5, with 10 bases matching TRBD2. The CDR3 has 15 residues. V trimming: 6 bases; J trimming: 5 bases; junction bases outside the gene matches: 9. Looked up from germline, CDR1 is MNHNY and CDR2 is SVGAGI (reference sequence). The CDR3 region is CASRPSGGPGETQYF. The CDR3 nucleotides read TGTGCCAGCAGACCTAGCGGGGGACCTGGGGAGACCCAGTACTTC.

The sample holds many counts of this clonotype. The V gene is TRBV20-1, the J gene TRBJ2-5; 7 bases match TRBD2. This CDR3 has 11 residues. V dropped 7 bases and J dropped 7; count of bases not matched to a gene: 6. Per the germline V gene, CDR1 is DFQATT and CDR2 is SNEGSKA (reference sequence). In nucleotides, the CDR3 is TGCAGTGTCAGGACTAGTGGGACCCAGTACTTC. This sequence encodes CSVRTSGTQYF.

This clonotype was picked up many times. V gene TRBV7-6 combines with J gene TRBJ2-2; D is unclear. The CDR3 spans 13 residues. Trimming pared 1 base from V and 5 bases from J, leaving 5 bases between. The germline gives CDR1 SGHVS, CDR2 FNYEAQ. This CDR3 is CASSLGFTGELFF. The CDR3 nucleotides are TGTGCCAGCAGCTTAGGGTTTACCGGGGAGCTGTTTTTT.

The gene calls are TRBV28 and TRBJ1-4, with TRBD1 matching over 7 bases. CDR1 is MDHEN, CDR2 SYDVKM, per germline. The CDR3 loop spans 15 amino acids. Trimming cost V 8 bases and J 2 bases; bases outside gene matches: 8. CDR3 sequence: CASAITGDTNEKLFF. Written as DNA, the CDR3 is TGTGCCAGCGCCATTACAGGGGATACTAATGAAAAACTGTTTTTT.

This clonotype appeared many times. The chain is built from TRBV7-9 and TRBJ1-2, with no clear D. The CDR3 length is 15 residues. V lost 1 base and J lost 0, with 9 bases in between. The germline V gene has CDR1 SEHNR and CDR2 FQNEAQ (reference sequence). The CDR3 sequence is CASSLGPVANYGYTF. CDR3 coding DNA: TGTGCCAGCAGCTTAGGTCCCGTAGCTAACTATGGCTACACCTTC. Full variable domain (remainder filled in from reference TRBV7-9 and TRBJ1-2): DTGVSQNPRHKITKRGQNVTFRCDPISEHNRLYWYRQTLGQGPEFLTYFQNEAQLEKSRLLSDRFSAERPKGSFSTLEIQRTEQGDSAMYLCASSLGPVANYGYTFGSGTRLTVV.

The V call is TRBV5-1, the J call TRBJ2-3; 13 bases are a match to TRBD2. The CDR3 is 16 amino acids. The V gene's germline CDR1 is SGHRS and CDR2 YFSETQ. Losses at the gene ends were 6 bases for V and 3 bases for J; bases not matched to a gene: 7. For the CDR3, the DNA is TGCGCCAGCACCTCCGGACTAGCGGGGGAAACAGATACGCAGTATTTT. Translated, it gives CASTSGLAGETDTQYF.

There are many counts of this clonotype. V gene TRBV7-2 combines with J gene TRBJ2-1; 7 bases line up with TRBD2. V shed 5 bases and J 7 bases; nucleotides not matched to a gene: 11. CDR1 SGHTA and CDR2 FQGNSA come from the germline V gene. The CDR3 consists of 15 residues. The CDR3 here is CASSPLGGVGNEQFF. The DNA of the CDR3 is TGTGCCAGCAGCCCCCTGGGAGGGGTAGGAAATGAGCAGTTCTTC.

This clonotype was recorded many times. CDR3 nucleotide sequence: TGTGCCAGCAGTCCACTCGGGGGGGGCACAGATACGCAGTATTTT. Translation gives CASSPLGGGTDTQYF. J is TRBJ2-3 and V is TRBV7-8; TRBD2 aligns across 8 bases. The CDR3 is 15 amino acids. With V trimmed by 6 bases and J by 1 base, 6 bases remained unmatched. CDR1 and CDR2 (germline): SGHVS, FQNEAQ.

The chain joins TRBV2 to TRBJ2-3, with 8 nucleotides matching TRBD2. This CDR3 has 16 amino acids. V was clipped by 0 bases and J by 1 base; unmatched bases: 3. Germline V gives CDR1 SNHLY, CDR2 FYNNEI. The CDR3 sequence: CASSEAQRERTDTQYF. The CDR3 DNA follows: TGTGCCAGCAGTGAAGCGCAGCGGGAGCGCACAGATACGCAGTATTTT.

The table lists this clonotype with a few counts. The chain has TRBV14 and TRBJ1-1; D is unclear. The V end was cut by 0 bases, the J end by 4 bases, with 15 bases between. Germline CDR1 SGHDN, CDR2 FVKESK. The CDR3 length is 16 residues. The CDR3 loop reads CASSQDQTPGSTEAFF. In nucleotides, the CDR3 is TGTGCCAGCAGCCAAGATCAGACCCCGGGGAGCACTGAAGCTTTCTTT.

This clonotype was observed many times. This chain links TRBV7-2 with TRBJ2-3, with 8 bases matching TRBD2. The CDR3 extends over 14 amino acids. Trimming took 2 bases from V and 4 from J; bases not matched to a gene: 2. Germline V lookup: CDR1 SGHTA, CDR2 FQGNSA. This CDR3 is CASSLQAGADTQYF. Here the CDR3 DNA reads TGTGCCAGCAGCTTACAAGCGGGGGCAGATACGCAGTATTTT.

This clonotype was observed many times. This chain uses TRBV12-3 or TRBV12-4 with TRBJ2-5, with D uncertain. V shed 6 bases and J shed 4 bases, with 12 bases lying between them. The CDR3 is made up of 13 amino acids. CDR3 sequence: CASSSYAIETQYF. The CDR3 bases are TGTGCCAGCAGCTCTTACGCTATAGAGACCCAGTACTTC.

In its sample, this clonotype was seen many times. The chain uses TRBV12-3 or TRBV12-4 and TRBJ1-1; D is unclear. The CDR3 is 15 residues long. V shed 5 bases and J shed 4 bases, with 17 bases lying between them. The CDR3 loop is CASSPSPVGGTEAFF. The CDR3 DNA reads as TGTGCCAGCAGTCCCTCCCCGGTTGGAGGCACTGAAGCTTTCTTT.

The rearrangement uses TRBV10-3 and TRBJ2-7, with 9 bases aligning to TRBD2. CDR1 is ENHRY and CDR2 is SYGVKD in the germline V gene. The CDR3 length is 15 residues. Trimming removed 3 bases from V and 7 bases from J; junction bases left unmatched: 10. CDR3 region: CAISDGGRAGGEQYF. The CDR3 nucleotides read TGTGCCATCAGTGATGGCGGGAGGGCCGGAGGTGAGCAGTACTTC.